This T cell receptor (beta chain) was sequenced for a study of blood T cell repertoires in COVID-19. For the study at large: The study drew acute and convalescent COVID-19 samples from the United States, Italy and Spain. In each case, the material was cDNA or gDNA derived from T cells, B-cell-depleted T cells, or PBMCs.

Germline CDR1 SGHTA, CDR2 FQGNSA. This CDR3 has 14 amino acids. Trimming took 5 bases from V and 4 from J; bases not matched to a gene: 8. In the original workflow: Estimation of nucleated cell counts was performed using reference gene primer amplification. The method was immunoSEQ multiplex PCR; TCRdb's version includes in-frame clones alone and lacks a portion of them. D and trimming come from the DNA, and the V and J calls and clone size come from that table. The table has some 170,000 clones, about four fifths seen once. This chain uses TRBV7-2 with TRBJ2-7; 7 positions agree with TRBD1. The sample was peripheral blood. This clonotype was obtained from a man aged 60-69 years with active or convalescent COVID-19. As DNA, the CDR3 is TGTGCCAGCAGCCCAAGACAGGGCGCTTACGAGCAGTACTTC. Encoded protein: CASSPRQGAYEQYF.